This T cell receptor (beta chain) was retrieved from a study of blood T cell repertoires in COVID-19. Produced via immunoSEQ multiplex PCR; TCRdb's table is partial and in-frame only. This table holds under 500,000 clones, around 87% found once. This sequence was found in a man under 40 who had recovered from COVID-19. The specimen was PBMCs or T cells enriched from blood (not recorded which).

This CDR3 is CASIQGPGENNEQFF. CDR3 in DNA: TGTGCCAGCATTCAGGGACCGGGAGAGAACAATGAGCAGTTCTTC. The chain joins TRBV28 to TRBJ2-1, with D possibly being TRBD2 (6 bases). This CDR3 has 15 amino acids. V was clipped by 7 bases and J by 5 bases, with 18 bases between them. Germline CDR1 is MDHEN and CDR2 is SYDVKM. Looking up the rest from reference TRBV28 and TRBJ2-1 gives the full variable domain: DVKVTQSSRYLVKRTGEKVFLECVQDMDHENMFWYRQDPGLGLRLIYFSYDVKMKEKGDIPEGYSVSREKKERFSLILESASTNQTSMYLCASIQGPGENNEQFFGPGTRLTVL.